This is a list of T cell receptor beta chains from one sample in a study of graft-versus-host responses after intestinal transplantation. Libraries were prepared by immunoSEQ multiplex PCR; TCRdb keeps only in-frame clonotypes and omits some of them. The sample includes 84,000 or so clones, 80% to 95% of them seen just once. No antigen has been assigned to these receptors. This sample comprised unstimulated CD8+ T cells sorted from spleen or lymph node cells, obtained before transplant. These receptors were obtained from a human donor who was the organ donor for an intestinal transplant. Both conserved end residues are part of each CDR3. Each record gives: J gene, D gene, V gene, clone size, CDR3 protein, CDR3 DNA. D genes are given only for firm matches. Clone size, where shown, is once, few, many, or a class for clones that have expanded.

>TRBJ2-7|TRBD1|TRBV27|NA
CASSLLGTGYEQYF
TGTGCCAGCAGTTTACTGGGGACAGGCTACGAGCAGTACTTC
>TRBJ2-5|TRBD1|TRBV7-2|NA
CASSYGTGGLETQYF
TGTGCCAGCAGCTACGGCACAGGGGGCCTAGAGACCCAGTACTTC
>TRBJ2-3|TRBD2|TRBV12-5|NA
CASAKPRGGGDTQYF
TGTGCTAGTGCCAAACCACGGGGGGGAGGGGATACGCAGTATTTT
>TRBJ2-1|TRBD2|TRBV19|NA
CASSISGSSYNEQFF
TGTGCCAGTAGTATAAGCGGGAGCTCCTACAATGAGCAGTTCTTC
>TRBJ1-1|NA|TRBV28|NA
CASTPGQLNTEAFF
TGTGCCAGCACCCCAGGACAGCTCAACACTGAAGCTTTCTTT
>TRBJ2-3|NA|TRBV4-1|few
CASSQGTHTQYF
TGCGCCAGCAGCCAGGGCACACATACGCAGTATTTT
>TRBJ2-7|TRBD2|TRBV16|NA
CASSQTPGTNQYEQYF
TGTGCCAGCAGCCAAACCCCCGGGACTAACCAATACGAGCAGTACTTC
>TRBJ1-5|NA|TRBV28|NA
CASSHRVNSNQPQHF
TGTGCCAGCAGTCACAGGGTTAATAGCAATCAGCCCCAGCATTTT
>TRBJ2-1|TRBD2|TRBV5-1|NA
CASSLGGDFSYNEQFF
TGCGCCAGCAGTTTGGGGGGGGACTTCTCCTACAATGAGCAGTTCTTC
>TRBJ2-7|TRBD2|TRBV19|NA
CASSMGGYDEQYF
TGTGCCAGTAGTATGGGAGGGTACGACGAGCAGTACTTC
>TRBJ2-2|NA|TRBV29-1|NA
CSAAARPNTGELFF
TGCAGCGCTGCTGCGAGGCCGAACACCGGGGAGCTGTTTTTT
>TRBJ2-6|NA|TRBV7-9|NA
CASSPTPGTVPGGANVLTF
TGTGCCAGCAGCCCAACCCCCGGGACTGTCCCAGGGGGGGCCAACGTCCTGACTTTC
>TRBJ2-7|TRBD2|TRBV4-2|NA
CASSQGAGGAYEQYF
TGTGCCAGCAGCCAAGGTGCCGGGGGGGCGTACGAGCAGTACTTC
>TRBJ2-7|TRBD1|TRBV27|NA
CASSLGTGTGLYEQYF
TGTGCCAGCAGTTTAGGCACCGGGACAGGTCTCTACGAGCAGTACTTC
>TRBJ2-7|NA|TRBV11-2|once
CASSLLGQKRAGSEQYF
TGTGCCAGCAGCTTATTAGGGCAAAAGAGGGCGGGGTCCGAGCAGTACTTC
>TRBJ2-7|TRBD1|TRBV27|NA
CASKWTGGTYEQYF
TGTGCCAGCAAGTGGACAGGGGGTACCTACGAGCAGTACTTC
>TRBJ2-5|NA|TRBV11-1|NA
CASSPRYQETQYF
TGTGCCAGCAGCCCCCGGTACCAAGAGACCCAGTACTTC
>TRBJ1-2|NA|TRBV27|NA
CASSLGAGRSYGYTF
TGTGCCAGCAGTTTAGGGGCAGGCCGGAGCTATGGCTACACCTTC
>TRBJ1-5|NA|TRBV4-1|NA
CASSQGPDYQPQHF
TGCGCCAGCAGCCAAGGGCCCGATTATCAGCCCCAGCATTTT
>TRBJ2-3|NA|TRBV27|NA
CASSFVGPSADTQYF
TGTGCCAGCAGTTTTGTGGGACCTAGCGCAGATACGCAGTATTTT
>TRBJ2-1|TRBD2|TRBV19|once
CASSRLAGSTYNEQFF
TGTGCCAGTAGTCGACTAGCGGGTTCCACCTACAATGAGCAGTTCTTC
>TRBJ1-6|NA|TRBV9|NA
CASSPRWGGSYNSPLHF
TGTGCCAGCAGCCCCCGTTGGGGGGGCTCCTATAATTCACCCCTCCACTTT
>TRBJ1-1|NA|TRBV4-1|once
CASSRAPGGVDTEAFF
TGCGCCAGCAGCCGAGCCCCGGGGGGCGTTGACACTGAAGCTTTCTTT
>TRBJ1-2|NA|TRBV19|NA
CASSIWGDPGGYTF
TGTGCCAGTAGTATATGGGGGGATCCGGGAGGCTACACCTTC
>TRBJ1-5|NA|TRBV19|NA
CASSIREAGNQPQHF
TGTGCCAGTAGTATAAGGGAGGCAGGGAATCAGCCCCAGCATTTT
>TRBJ1-4|NA|TRBV4-2|NA
CASSQGTATNEKLFF
TGTGCCAGCAGCCAAGGAACAGCCACTAATGAAAAACTGTTTTTT
>TRBJ2-7|NA|TRBV5-6|NA
CASSRTGFHEQYF
TGTGCCAGCAGCCGTACAGGGTTCCACGAGCAGTACTTC
>TRBJ2-1|TRBD2|TRBV7-4|NA
CASSLGGGEHEQFF
TGTGCCAGCAGCTTGGGTGGGGGGGAACATGAGCAGTTCTTC
>TRBJ2-5|NA|TRBV7-6|NA
CASSFTHLTVQYF
TGTGCCAGCAGCTTTACCCATCTTACTGTCCAGTACTTC
>TRBJ2-1|TRBD2|TRBV29-1|NA
CSVTGGGRPGEQFF
TGCAGCGTGACCGGGGGGGGGAGGCCCGGGGAGCAGTTCTTC
>TRBJ2-1|TRBD2|TRBV28|NA
CASRYAGVNEQFF
TGTGCCAGCAGATATGCGGGAGTCAATGAGCAGTTCTTC
>TRBJ2-3|TRBD2|TRBV10-3|NA
CAIGVVAGGPEIDTQYF
TGTGCCATCGGGGTAGTAGCGGGGGGGCCTGAAATCGATACGCAGTATTTT
>TRBJ1-2|TRBD1|TRBV27|NA
CASSSTTGRVYGYTF
TGTGCCAGCAGTTCTACGACAGGGCGGGTATATGGCTACACCTTC
>TRBJ2-7|TRBD1|TRBV10-3|NA
CAIRRTGGLKQYF
TGTGCCATCAGGCGGACAGGGGGCTTAAAGCAGTACTTC
>TRBJ2-2|NA|TRBV6-1|NA
CASSLTNTGELFF
TGTGCCAGCAGTCTTACGAACACCGGGGAGCTGTTTTTT
>TRBJ2-7|TRBD2|TRBV2|NA
CASSESGVAGGYEQYF
TGTGCCAGCAGTGAATCGGGGGTAGCGGGGGGCTACGAGCAGTACTTC
>TRBJ1-1|NA|TRBV27|NA
CASSFHGSTEAFF
TGTGCCAGCAGTTTCCATGGGAGCACTGAAGCTTTCTTT
>TRBJ2-4|TRBD2|TRBV19|NA
CASSIGLAGGPKNIQYF
TGTGCCAGTAGTATAGGACTAGCGGGAGGGCCGAAGAACATTCAGTACTTC
>TRBJ2-7|TRBD2|TRBV6-5|NA
CASKALAGSYEQYF
TGTGCCAGCAAGGCCCTAGCGGGCTCCTACGAGCAGTACTTC
>TRBJ2-1|TRBD2|TRBV6-5|NA
CASSYGGGSLNEQFF
TGTGCCAGCAGTTACGGCGGGGGGAGCCTCAATGAGCAGTTCTTC
>TRBJ2-5|TRBD2|TRBV11-2|NA
CASSPWTSEGETQYF
TGTGCCAGCAGCCCTTGGACTAGCGAAGGGGAGACCCAGTACTTC
>TRBJ2-7|NA|TRBV29-1|NA
CSVVRGTYEQYF
TGCAGCGTTGTCAGGGGAACCTACGAGCAGTACTTC
>TRBJ2-3|NA|TRBV7-3|NA
CASSLIVEDTQYF
TGTGCCAGCAGCTTAATTGTGGAGGATACGCAGTATTTT
>TRBJ2-2|NA|TRBV19|NA
CASSSLGHLFF
TGTGCCAGTAGTTCTTTGGGACATCTGTTTTTT
>TRBJ2-7|NA|TRBV5-4|NA
CASSQLRGEQYF
TGTGCCAGCAGCCAATTGCGGGGTGAGCAGTACTTC
>TRBJ1-5|NA|TRBV5-8|NA
CASSFRGGNQPQHF
TGTGCCAGCAGCTTTAGAGGGGGTAATCAGCCCCAGCATTTT
>TRBJ2-7|NA|TRBV7-9|once
CASSLAGVYEQYF
TGTGCCAGCAGCTTAGCGGGCGTTTACGAGCAGTACTTC
>TRBJ2-7|NA|TRBV27|once
CASSFQAGVSYEQYF
TGTGCCAGCAGTTTCCAGGCAGGGGTCTCCTACGAGCAGTACTTC
>TRBJ2-3|NA|TRBV30|NA
CAWRGDTQYF
TGTGCCTGGCGGGGTGATACGCAGTATTTT
>TRBJ2-7|NA|TRBV13|NA
CASISTAGLSYEQYF
TGTGCCAGCATTTCCACGGCAGGGCTTTCCTACGAGCAGTACTTC
>TRBJ2-7|TRBD1|TRBV27|NA
CASSPQGFHEQYF
TGTGCCAGCAGTCCACAGGGGTTCCACGAGCAGTACTTC
>TRBJ2-3|TRBD2|TRBV7-3|once
CASSPVGGGTQYF
TGTGCCAGCAGTCCCGTGGGCGGGGGGACGCAGTATTTT